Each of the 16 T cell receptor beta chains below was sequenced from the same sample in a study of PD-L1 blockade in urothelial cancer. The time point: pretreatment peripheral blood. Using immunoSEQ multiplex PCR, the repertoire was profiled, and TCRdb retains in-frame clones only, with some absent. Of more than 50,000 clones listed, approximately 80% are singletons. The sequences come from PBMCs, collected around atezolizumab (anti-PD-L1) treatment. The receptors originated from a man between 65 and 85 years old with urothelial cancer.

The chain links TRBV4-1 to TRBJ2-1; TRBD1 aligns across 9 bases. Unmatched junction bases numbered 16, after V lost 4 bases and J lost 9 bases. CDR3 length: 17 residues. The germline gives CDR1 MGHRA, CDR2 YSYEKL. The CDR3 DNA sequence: TGCGCCAGCAGCCCCCGAGGTCGGACAGGGGAGCCGGGTGAGCAGTTCTTC. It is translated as CASSPRGRTGEPGEQFF.

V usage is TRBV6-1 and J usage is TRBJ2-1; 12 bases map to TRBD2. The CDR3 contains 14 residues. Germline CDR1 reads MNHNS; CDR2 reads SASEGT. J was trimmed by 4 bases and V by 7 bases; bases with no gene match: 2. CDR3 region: CASTTSGSYNEQFF. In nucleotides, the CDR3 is TGTGCCAGCACGACTAGCGGGAGTTACAATGAGCAGTTCTTC.

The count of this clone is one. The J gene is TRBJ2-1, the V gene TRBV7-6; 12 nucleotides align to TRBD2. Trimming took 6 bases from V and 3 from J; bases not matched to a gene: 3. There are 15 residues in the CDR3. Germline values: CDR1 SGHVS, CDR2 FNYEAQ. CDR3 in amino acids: CASSSGLAGYNEQFF. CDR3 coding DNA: TGTGCCAGCAGTTCGGGACTAGCGGGCTACAATGAGCAGTTCTTC.

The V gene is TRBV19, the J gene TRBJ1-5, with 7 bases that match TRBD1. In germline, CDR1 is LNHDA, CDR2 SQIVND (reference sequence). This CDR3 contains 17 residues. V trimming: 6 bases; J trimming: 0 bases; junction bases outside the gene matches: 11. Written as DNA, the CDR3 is TGTGCCAGTAGCCCCGGGACAGTAGCTTATAGCAATCAGCCCCAGCATTTT. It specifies CASSPGTVAYSNQPQHF.

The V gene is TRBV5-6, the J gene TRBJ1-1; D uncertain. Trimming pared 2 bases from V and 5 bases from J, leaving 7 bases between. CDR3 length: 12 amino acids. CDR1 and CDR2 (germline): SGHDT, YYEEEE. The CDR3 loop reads CASSFSGTEAFF. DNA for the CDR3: TGTGCCAGCAGCTTTTCGGGAACTGAAGCTTTCTTT. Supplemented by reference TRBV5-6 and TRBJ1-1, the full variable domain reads DAGVTQSPTHLIKTRGQQVTLRCSPKSGHDTVSWYQQALGQGPQFIFQYYEEEERQRGNFPDRFSGHQFPNYSSELNVNALLLGDSALYLCASSFSGTEAFFGQGTRLTVV.

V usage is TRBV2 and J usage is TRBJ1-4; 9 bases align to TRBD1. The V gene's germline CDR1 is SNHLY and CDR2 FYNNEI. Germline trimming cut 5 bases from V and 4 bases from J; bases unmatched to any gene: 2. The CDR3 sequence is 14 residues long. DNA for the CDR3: TGTGCCAGCAGTCCGGACAGGGGTAATGAAAAACTGTTTTTT. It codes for CASSPDRGNEKLFF.

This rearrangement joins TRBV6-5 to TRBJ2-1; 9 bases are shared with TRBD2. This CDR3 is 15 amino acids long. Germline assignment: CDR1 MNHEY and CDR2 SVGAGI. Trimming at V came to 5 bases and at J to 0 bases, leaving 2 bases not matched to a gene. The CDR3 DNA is TGTGCCAGCAGTCCTAGCGGGAACTCCTACAATGAGCAGTTCTTC. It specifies CASSPSGNSYNEQFF.

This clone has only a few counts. The CDR3 protein is CASTPQAMGTYEQYF. In DNA, the CDR3 is TGTGCCAGCACCCCCCAGGCTATGGGTACGTACGAGCAGTACTTC. The chain combines TRBV28 with TRBJ2-7, with D unclear. Per the germline V gene, CDR1 is MDHEN and CDR2 is SYDVKM. The CDR3 spans 15 residues. Trimming stripped 7 bases from V and 4 bases from J, with 20 bases between.

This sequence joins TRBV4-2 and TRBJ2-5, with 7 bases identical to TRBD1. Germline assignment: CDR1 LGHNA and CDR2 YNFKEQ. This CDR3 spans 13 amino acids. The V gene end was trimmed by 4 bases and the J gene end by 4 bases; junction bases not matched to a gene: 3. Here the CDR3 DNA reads TGTGCCAGCAGCCGAGGGGGCGGAGAGACCCAGTACTTC. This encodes CASSRGGGETQYF.

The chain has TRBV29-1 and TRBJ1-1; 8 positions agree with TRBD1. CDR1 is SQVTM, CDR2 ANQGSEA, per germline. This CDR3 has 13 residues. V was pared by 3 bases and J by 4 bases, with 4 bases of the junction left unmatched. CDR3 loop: CSVDQGAGTEAFF. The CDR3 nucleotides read TGCAGCGTTGACCAGGGGGCAGGCACTGAAGCTTTCTTT.

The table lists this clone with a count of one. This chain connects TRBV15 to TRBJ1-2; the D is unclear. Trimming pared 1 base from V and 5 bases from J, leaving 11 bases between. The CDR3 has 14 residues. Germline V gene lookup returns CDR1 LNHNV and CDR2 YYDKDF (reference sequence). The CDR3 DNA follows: TGTGCCACCAGCAGAGGTCTGAGACAATATGGCTACACCTTC. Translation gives CATSRGLRQYGYTF.

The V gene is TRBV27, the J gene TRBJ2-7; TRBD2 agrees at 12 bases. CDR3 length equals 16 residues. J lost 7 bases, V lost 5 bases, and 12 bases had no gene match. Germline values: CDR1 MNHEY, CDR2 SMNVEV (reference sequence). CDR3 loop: CASSPPGLAGGYEQYF. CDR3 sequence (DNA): TGTGCCAGCAGTCCCCCCGGGCTAGCGGGAGGGTATGAGCAGTACTTC.

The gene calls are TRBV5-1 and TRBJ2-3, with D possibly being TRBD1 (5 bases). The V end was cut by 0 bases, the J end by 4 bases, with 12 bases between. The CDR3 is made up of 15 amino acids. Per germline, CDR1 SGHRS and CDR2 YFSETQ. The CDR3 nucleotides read TGCGCCAGCAGCTTGGTCCAGGGCGGCGCAGATACGCAGTATTTT. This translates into CASSLVQGGADTQYF.

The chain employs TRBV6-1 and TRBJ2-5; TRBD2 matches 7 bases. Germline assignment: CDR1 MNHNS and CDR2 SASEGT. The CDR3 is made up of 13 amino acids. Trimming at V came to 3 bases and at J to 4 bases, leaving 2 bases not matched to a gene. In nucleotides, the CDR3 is TGTGCCAGCAGTGATGGACTAGGAGAGACCCAGTACTTC. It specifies CASSDGLGETQYF.

The DNA for the CDR3 is TGTGCCAGCAGCCCGATGAGCGGGAAACAGGACACTGAAGCTTTCTTT. Protein: CASSPMSGKQDTEAFF. The V gene is TRBV5-6, the J gene TRBJ1-1; TRBD1 is a possible D gene (5 bases). V lost 4 bases to trimming and J lost 3 bases, with 19 bases between them. The length of the CDR3 is 16 residues. In germline, CDR1 is SGHDT, CDR2 YYEEEE.

In nucleotides, the CDR3 is TGCGCCAGCAGCCAAGAGCTAGCGGGAGGGCCGGAGACCCAGTACTTC. Protein sequence: CASSQELAGGPETQYF. The chain combines TRBV4-1 with TRBJ2-5; 12 bases line up with TRBD2. There are 16 residues in the CDR3. Trimming took 0 bases from V and 5 from J; bases not matched to a gene: 4. Germline assignment: CDR1 MGHRA and CDR2 YSYEKL.